This TCR beta chain derives from a study of OX40 agonist ivuxolimab in advanced cancers. Clones were sequenced by immunoSEQ multiplex PCR, and TCRdb holds only the in-frame ones, with some missing. Among just over 50,000 clones listed, about 77% were seen once. V was shortened by 4 bases and J by 3 bases, with 10 bases between the two germline ends. Germline CDR1 reads MGHRA; CDR2 reads YSYEKL. The CDR3 is 13 residues long. With baseline, cycle 4 day 1, and cycle 7 day 1 as timepoints, blood was sampled. The sample was CD4+ or CD8+ T cells sorted from blood, taken in a trial of the OX40 agonist ivuxolimab. The chain combines TRBV4-1 with TRBJ2-7; TRBD1 is a possible D gene (6 bases). The sequence was obtained from an adult with an advanced solid tumor such as melanoma, head and neck, liver or kidney cancer. CDR3 residues: CASSREQGYEQYF. In DNA form, the CDR3 reads TGCGCCAGCAGCCGGGAACAGGGCTACGAGCAGTACTTC.